This T cell receptor (beta chain) originates from a study of shared clonotypes between healthy human individuals. The V gene lost 5 bases and the J gene lost 6 bases, with 9 bases spanning the gap. The V gene's germline CDR1 is SGHRS and CDR2 YFSETQ. CDR3 size: 11 residues. The table came from immunoSEQ multiplex PCR; TCRdb's copy has only in-frame clones and leaves some out. Found here are approximately 1.5 million clones, 95% to 99% of them singletons; the top ten hold about 0.42%. The clonotype originates from a man younger than 40 in good health. Material: naive CD4+ T cells sorted from blood. Subset meaning: CD45RA+ positively selected. The chain has TRBV5-1 and TRBJ2-7, with a tentative D call TRBD1 (5 bases). CDR3 sequence reads: CASRGVAEQYF. DNA for the CDR3: TGCGCCAGCAGAGGGGTTGCCGAGCAGTACTTC.